This T cell receptor (beta chain) was recorded in a study of cytomegalovirus exposure and HLA in healthy donors. Study-wide results and caveats: Trimming of TCR beta V- and J-genes showed a link, identified in a later analysis, to a missense DCLRE1C variant. Across donors, sequencing depth was assumed by presence/absence analyses to be roughly uniform.

60 Vbeta and 13 Jbeta primers were used in PCR. Under the authors' procedure: A later analysis tallied about 80 million unique TCR beta chains, approximately 10 million of them shared. TCRdb keeps only in-frame clones here, not all; method: immunoSEQ multiplex PCR. V, J and clone size derive from that table, while D and trimming were established from the DNA sequence. The sample lists tens of thousands of clones, about 80% occurring once. The CDR3 has 14 amino acids. In germline, CDR1 is SGDLS, CDR2 YYNGEE. V lost 0 bases and J lost 6, with 10 bases in between. The sample holds a few counts of this clone. The antigen is undetermined.

V and J are TRBV9 and TRBJ1-3, with D uncertain. Sequenced material: PBMCs. This sequence originates from a male donor in good health and CMV-seronegative. CDR3 amino acids: CASSVGWGENTIYF. In DNA form, the CDR3 reads TGTGCCAGCAGCGTAGGTTGGGGAGAAAACACCATATATTTT.